Below are 29 T cell receptor beta chains sequenced from a single sample in a study of blood T cell repertoires in COVID-19. The table came from immunoSEQ multiplex PCR; TCRdb's copy has only in-frame clones and leaves some out. This table holds hundreds of thousands of clones, 85% to 90% found once. Sequencing was carried out using peripheral blood. All receptors come from a man aged 45-60 years with COVID-19, enrolled during active disease.

J is TRBJ2-1 and V is TRBV1; no DNA check was done on the table's D call, TRBD2. TRBV1 is noted as a pseudogene. This CDR3 has 15 residues. The chain's CDR3 is CTSSEVSLAGNEQFF. In DNA, the CDR3 is TGCACCAGCAGCGAGGTGAGTCTAGCCGGAAATGAGCAGTTCTTC.

The chain employs TRBV29-1 and TRBJ2-3, with 8 bases identical to TRBD2. CDR3 length: 14 amino acids. Germline V CDR1 and CDR2: SQVTM, ANQGSEA. V trimming: 2 bases; J trimming: 4 bases; junction bases outside the gene matches: 5. The CDR3 DNA reads as TGCAGCGTTGAAACGGGGGGGGGCTCAGATACGCAGTATTTT. Protein: CSVETGGGSDTQYF.

J is TRBJ2-3 and V is TRBV5-1; 16 bases align to TRBD2. CDR3 size: 18 residues. J lost 0 bases, V lost 3 bases, and 4 bases had no gene match. Looked up from germline, CDR1 is SGHRS and CDR2 is YFSETQ. The CDR3 DNA follows: TGCGCCAGCAGCTGGGGACTAGCGGGAGGGCCTAGCACAGATACGCAGTATTTT. This gives the protein CASSWGLAGGPSTDTQYF.

The chain combines TRBV5-4 with TRBJ2-7, with no clear D. Germline V CDR1 and CDR2: SGHNT, YYREEE (reference sequence). This CDR3 region has 13 residues. The V gene lost 4 bases and the J gene lost 7 bases, with 15 bases spanning the gap. The CDR3 protein is CASSLRSNVEQYF. The CDR3 nucleotides read TGTGCCAGCAGCCTCAGGTCCAACGTGGAGCAGTACTTC.

The genes are TRBV13 and TRBJ2-7; possible D gene TRBD2, 6 bases. The CDR3 totals 13 residues. Trimming shortened V by 4 bases and J by 3 bases, and 10 bases separated the two germline ends. Germline CDR1 is PRHDT and CDR2 is FYEKMQ (reference sequence). CDR3 bases: TGTGCCAGCAGCTCCATGGGACTCTACGAGCAGTACTTC. Amino acids: CASSSMGLYEQYF. Looking up the rest from reference TRBV13 and TRBJ2-7 gives the full variable domain: AAGVIQSPRHLIKEKRETATLKCYPIPRHDTVYWYQQGPGQDPQFLISFYEKMQSDKGSIPDRFSAQQFSDYHSELNMSSLELGDSALYFCASSSMGLYEQYFGPGTRLTVT.

The V and J genes are TRBV2 and TRBJ2-1; D perhaps matches TRBD2 (5 bases). The CDR3 loop spans 16 amino acids. Germline assignment: CDR1 SNHLY and CDR2 FYNNEI. Trimming left V 4 bases short and J 0 bases short, with 13 bases between. The CDR3 sequence is CASSGSRTHSYNEQFF. Here the CDR3 DNA reads TGTGCCAGCAGTGGGTCCAGGACTCACTCCTACAATGAGCAGTTCTTC. The complete variable domain, with remaining parts taken from reference TRBV2 and TRBJ2-1, reads EPEVTQTPSHQVTQMGQEVILRCVPISNHLYFYWYRQILGQKVEFLVSFYNNEISEKSEIFDDQFSVERPDGSNFTLKIRSTKLEDSAMYFCASSGSRTHSYNEQFFGPGTRLTVL.

The chain joins TRBV18 to TRBJ2-1; tentatively, D is TRBD2 (6 bases). Germline CDR1 KGHSH, CDR2 LQKENI. This CDR3 spans 14 amino acids. V was shortened by 6 bases and J by 9 bases, with 18 bases between the two germline ends. The CDR3 reads CASSEGRRFGEQFF. The CDR3 nucleotides are TGTGCCAGCTCGGAGGGGCGGAGGTTCGGTGAGCAGTTCTTC.

The rearrangement uses TRBV5-1 and TRBJ1-6; 7 positions match TRBD1. CDR3 length equals 15 residues. The germline V gene encodes CDR1 SGHRS and CDR2 YFSETQ. V was pared by 3 bases and J by 6 bases, with 6 bases of the junction left unmatched. The CDR3: CASSYQGGSNSPLHF. DNA of the CDR3: TGCGCCAGCAGCTATCAGGGGGGAAGTAATTCACCCCTCCACTTT.

The chain employs TRBV27 and TRBJ1-1; D ambiguous. CDR3 length: 14 residues. Trimming took 1 base from V and 6 from J, leaving 12 bases between them. The germline V gene encodes CDR1 MNHEY and CDR2 SMNVEV (reference sequence). The CDR3 nucleotides read TGTGCCAGCAGTTTATATCCGGGTATCTCTGAAGCTTTCTTT. Encoded protein: CASSLYPGISEAFF.

The chain is built from TRBV6-5 and TRBJ1-3, with D unclear. Germline V CDR1 and CDR2: MNHEY, SVGAGI. V was pared by 6 bases and J by 4 bases, with 13 bases between. The CDR3 is 14 residues long. The CDR3 region is CASRTQSDGNTIYF. The CDR3 nucleotides read TGTGCCAGCAGGACACAGAGTGACGGAAACACCATATATTTT.

The chain has TRBV4-3 and TRBJ1-6; D is unclear. V gave up 2 bases and J gave up 0 bases, with 8 bases separating them. Germline V gene sequence: CDR1 LGHNA, CDR2 YSLEER. The CDR3 contains 16 residues. The CDR3, as DNA: TGCGCCAGCAGCCAACGGGTTAGCTCCTATAATTCACCCCTCCACTTT. It encodes CASSQRVSSYNSPLHF.

The chain combines TRBV5-1 with TRBJ1-2; 12 bases line up with TRBD1. The trim removed 4 bases at V and 3 bases at J, leaving 4 bases unmatched. The CDR3 has 15 amino acids. In germline, CDR1 is SGHRS, CDR2 YFSETQ. The CDR3 nucleotides read TGCGCCAGCAGCCGGGGACAGGGGGCTGACTATGGCTACACCTTC. Translating gives CASSRGQGADYGYTF.

The chain combines TRBV24-1 with TRBJ2-2, with TRBD1 identical over 10 bases. This CDR3 comprises 16 residues. Germline V gene sequence: CDR1 KGHDR, CDR2 SFDVKD. The ends lost 4 bases at V and 5 bases at J; junction bases unmatched: 6. The CDR3 sequence is CATSDTDRGETGELFF. As DNA, the CDR3 is TGTGCCACCAGTGACACGGACAGGGGGGAGACCGGGGAGCTGTTTTTT.

The CDR3 DNA reads as TGTGCCAGCAGCGACGCGAGGGGCTACACCTTC. This gives the protein CASSDARGYTF. The chain recombines TRBV9 with TRBJ1-2; the D is unclear. The V gene's germline CDR1 is SGDLS and CDR2 YYNGEE. This CDR3 spans 11 amino acids. V lost 3 bases and J 8 bases, leaving 8 bases between the germline ends.

As for this clone: Different DNA sequences within this sample yield the same CDR3. The chain carries TRBV5-1 and TRBJ1-2; 7 bases fit TRBD1. CDR1 SGHRS and CDR2 YFSETQ come from the germline V gene. The CDR3 totals 14 residues. The junction had 3 bases not matched to a gene; V was cut back by 0 bases and J by 4 bases. The DNA of the CDR3 is TGCGCCAGCAGCTTGGGACAGGGTGGCTATGGCTACACCTTC. Translated: CASSLGQGGYGYTF.

The chain carries TRBV2 and TRBJ2-3; 8 positions match TRBD2. Germline CDR1 reads SNHLY; CDR2 reads FYNNEI. The length of the CDR3 is 18 residues. V shed 4 bases, J shed 0 bases, and the junction held 12 bases outside the gene matches. The CDR3 here is CASSGRTSRGTSTDTQYF. The CDR3 DNA sequence: TGTGCCAGCAGTGGACGGACTAGCCGGGGGACTAGCACAGATACGCAGTATTTT.

In DNA form, the CDR3 reads TGCGCCAGCAGCTTGGATGTCAGGAACACTGAAGCTTTCTTT. It specifies CASSLDVRNTEAFF. The chain has TRBV5-1 and TRBJ1-1, with D uncertain. This CDR3 comprises 14 residues. Trimming stripped 0 bases from V and 1 base from J, with 7 bases between. Germline V gene lookup returns CDR1 SGHRS and CDR2 YFSETQ.

The rearrangement joins TRBV14 to TRBJ2-5; 8 positions agree with TRBD1. Germline V gene lookup returns CDR1 SGHDN and CDR2 FVKESK. J gave up 5 bases and V 1 base, and 6 bases lay outside the gene matches. This CDR3 is 15 amino acids long. CDR3 coding DNA: TGTGCCAGCAGCCAAGCAGGGGGCATCGCGGAGACCCAGTACTTC. It translates to CASSQAGGIAETQYF.

The J gene is TRBJ2-3, the V gene TRBV18; D is possibly TRBD2 (6 bases). Germline values: CDR1 KGHSH, CDR2 LQKENI. The CDR3 loop spans 14 amino acids. V lost 3 bases and J 1 base, leaving 8 bases between the germline ends. CDR3 in DNA: TGTGCCAGCTCACCGTCTAGCGGCACAGATACGCAGTATTTT. This sequence encodes CASSPSSGTDTQYF. Filled out from reference TRBV18 and TRBJ2-3, the complete variable domain reads NAGVMQNPRHLVRRRGQEARLRCSPMKGHSHVYWYRQLPEEGLKFMVYLQKENIIDESGMPKERFSAEFPKEGPSILRIQQVVRGDSAAYFCASSPSSGTDTQYFGPGTRLTVL.

The rearrangement links TRBV9 to TRBJ2-2; TRBD2 might be the D (6 bases). Looked up from germline, CDR1 is SGDLS and CDR2 is YYNGEE. The length of the CDR3 is 15 residues. The V gene lost 9 bases and the J gene lost 2 bases, with 17 bases spanning the gap. The DNA of the CDR3 is TGTGCCACTTCCCTGGGGGGATCCAACACCGGGGAGCTGTTTTTT. Translating gives CATSLGGSNTGELFF.

V is TRBV2 and J is TRBJ2-5; tentatively, D is TRBD1 (6 bases). V was clipped by 6 bases and J by 1 base, with 9 bases between them. The CDR3 spans 13 residues. Germline V lookup: CDR1 SNHLY, CDR2 FYNNEI. CDR3 nucleotides: TGTGCCAGCAGGATGACAGGCCAAGAGACCCAGTACTTC. Its translation is CASRMTGQETQYF.

This sequence joins TRBV13 and TRBJ2-5; 8 nucleotides align to TRBD2. Germline CDR1 reads PRHDT; CDR2 reads FYEKMQ (reference sequence). This CDR3 comprises 16 residues. Trimming at V came to 5 bases and at J to 3 bases, leaving 11 bases not matched to a gene. CDR3 bases: TGTGCCAGCAGCCGCCCCGGGACTAGAGGGAAAGAGACCCAGTACTTC. Translation gives CASSRPGTRGKETQYF. The entire variable domain, with the rest obtained from reference TRBV13 and TRBJ2-5, is as follows: AAGVIQSPRHLIKEKRETATLKCYPIPRHDTVYWYQQGPGQDPQFLISFYEKMQSDKGSIPDRFSAQQFSDYHSELNMSSLELGDSALYFCASSRPGTRGKETQYFGPGTRLLVL.

This clone was seen a single time. The chain carries TRBV4-2 and TRBJ2-2; the match to TRBD2 covers 7 bases. The CDR3 contains 15 residues. From germline, CDR1 is LGHNA and CDR2 YNFKEQ. With V trimmed by 0 bases and J by 6 bases, 4 bases remained unmatched. The CDR3 sequence is CASSQDGGRAGELFF. CDR3 in DNA: TGTGCCAGCAGCCAAGATGGAGGGAGGGCCGGGGAGCTGTTTTTT.

V gene TRBV6-1 combines with J gene TRBJ2-7; 7 bases map to TRBD1. J was trimmed by 1 base and V by 3 bases; bases with no gene match: 0. There are 13 residues in the CDR3. Looked up from germline, CDR1 is MNHNS and CDR2 is SASEGT. The CDR3 reads CASSETGSYEQYF. In DNA, the CDR3 is TGTGCCAGCAGTGAGACAGGGTCCTACGAGCAGTACTTC.

This clone has only a few counts. The gene calls are TRBV11-2 and TRBJ2-3; D perhaps matches TRBD1 (5 bases). The CDR3 has 14 residues. CDR1 and CDR2 (germline): SGHAT, FQNNGV. V lost 7 bases to trimming and J lost 6 bases, with 17 bases between them. CDR3: CASTVGGARDTQYF. The CDR3 DNA reads TGTGCCAGCACCGTCGGTGGGGCAAGGGATACGCAGTATTTT.

This chain connects TRBV5-1 to TRBJ2-7; the D gene is possibly TRBD2 (6 bases). V was pared by 4 bases and J by 3 bases, with 8 bases between. CDR1 is SGHRS and CDR2 is YFSETQ in the germline V gene. This CDR3 has 12 residues. The CDR3 nucleotides are TGCGCCAGCAGCCCGGGGGACTACGAGCAGTACTTC. Encoded protein: CASSPGDYEQYF.

The chain carries TRBV5-6 and TRBJ2-6; tentatively, D is TRBD1 (6 bases). Trimming took off 1 base at V and 2 bases at J, with 13 bases between the two ends. The CDR3 covers 17 residues. Germline V gene sequence: CDR1 SGHDT, CDR2 YYEEEE. CDR3 nucleotide sequence: TGTGCCAGCAGCTTGCGGGGTGAGGGGGCTGGGGCCAACGTCCTGACTTTC. It yields the protein CASSLRGEGAGANVLTF. The variable domain in full, completed from reference TRBV5-6 and TRBJ2-6, reads DAGVTQSPTHLIKTRGQQVTLRCSPKSGHDTVSWYQQALGQGPQFIFQYYEEEERQRGNFPDRFSGHQFPNYSSELNVNALLLGDSALYLCASSLRGEGAGANVLTFGAGSRLTVL.

The genes are TRBV2 and TRBJ1-1, with 7 bases lining up with TRBD1. The CDR3 is 14 amino acids. V was pared by 6 bases and J by 4 bases, with 8 bases of the junction left unmatched. CDR1 SNHLY and CDR2 FYNNEI come from the germline V gene. The CDR3 loop reads CASRPRQGSTEAFF. The CDR3 region has the DNA TGTGCCAGCAGGCCCCGACAGGGAAGCACTGAAGCTTTCTTT.

The rearrangement uses TRBV3-1 (or the pseudogene TRBV3-2) and TRBJ1-6; possibly TRBD1 for D (6 bases). Germline V gives CDR1 LGHDT, CDR2 YNNKEL (reference sequence). V dropped 6 bases and J dropped 9 bases, with 12 bases sitting between them. This CDR3 comprises 13 residues. The CDR3 spells CASSPTGISPLHF. CDR3 nucleotide sequence: TGTGCCAGCAGTCCTACAGGGATTTCACCCCTCCACTTT.